The sequence of this TCR beta chain was determined in a study of blood T cell repertoires in COVID-19. Study context: Samples representing acute and convalescent COVID-19 were sourced from the United States, Italy and Spain.

V shed 0 bases and J shed 0 bases, with 16 bases lying between them. The CDR3 runs to 19 residues. Per germline, CDR1 SGDLS and CDR2 YYNGEE. Authors' methods: By means of reference gene primer amplification, nucleated cell counts were estimated. TCRdb keeps only in-frame clones here, not all; method: immunoSEQ multiplex PCR. V and J calls and clone size follow that table, whereas D and trimming were derived from the DNA. This sample carries about 260,000 clones, roughly 86% of them seen once, and the ten largest clones take approximately 2.2%. The receptor was derived from a woman between 50 and 59 years old with acute or convalescent COVID-19. V and J are TRBV9 and TRBJ2-6; D might be TRBD2 (5 bases). Sequencing used peripheral blood. CDR3 in amino acids: CASSVGGVSGPSGANVLTF. CDR3 in DNA: TGTGCCAGCAGCGTAGGGGGAGTCAGTGGACCCTCTGGGGCCAACGTCCTGACTTTC.